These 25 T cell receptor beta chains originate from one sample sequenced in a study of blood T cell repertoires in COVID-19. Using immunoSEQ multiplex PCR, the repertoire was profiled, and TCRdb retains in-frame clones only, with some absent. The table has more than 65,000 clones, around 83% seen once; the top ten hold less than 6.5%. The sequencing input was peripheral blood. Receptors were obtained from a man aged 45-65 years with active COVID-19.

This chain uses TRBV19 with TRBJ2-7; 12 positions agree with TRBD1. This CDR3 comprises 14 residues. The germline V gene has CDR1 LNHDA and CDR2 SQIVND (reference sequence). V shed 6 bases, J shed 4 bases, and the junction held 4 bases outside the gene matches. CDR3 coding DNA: TGTGCCAGTAGCAGGGGACAGGGGGCTTACGAGCAGTACTTC. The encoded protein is CASSRGQGAYEQYF.

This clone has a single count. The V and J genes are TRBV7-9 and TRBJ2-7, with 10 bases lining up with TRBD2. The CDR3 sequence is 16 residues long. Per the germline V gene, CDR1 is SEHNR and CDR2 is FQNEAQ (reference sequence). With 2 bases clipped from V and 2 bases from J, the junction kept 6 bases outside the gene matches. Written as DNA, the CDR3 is TGTGCCAGCAGCTTAACTAGCGGGACCTTGGCCTACGAGCAGTACTTC. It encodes CASSLTSGTLAYEQYF.

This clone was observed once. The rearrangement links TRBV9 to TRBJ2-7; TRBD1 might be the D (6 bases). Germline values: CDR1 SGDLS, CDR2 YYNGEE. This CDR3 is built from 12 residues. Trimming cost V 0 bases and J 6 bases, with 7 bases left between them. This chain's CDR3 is CASSVVGGEQYF. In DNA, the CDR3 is TGTGCCAGCAGCGTAGTAGGGGGCGAGCAGTACTTC. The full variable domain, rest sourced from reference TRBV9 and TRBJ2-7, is DSGVTQTPKHLITATGQRVTLRCSPRSGDLSVYWYQQSLDQGLQFLIQYYNGEERAKGNILERFSAQQFPDLHSELNLSSLELGDSALYFCASSVVGGEQYFGPGTRLTVT.

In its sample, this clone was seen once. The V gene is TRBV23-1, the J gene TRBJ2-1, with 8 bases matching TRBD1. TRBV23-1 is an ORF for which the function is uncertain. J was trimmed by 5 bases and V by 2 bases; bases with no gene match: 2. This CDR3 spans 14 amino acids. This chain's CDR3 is CASSQKDRDNEQFF. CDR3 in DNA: TGCGCCAGCAGTCAAAAGGACAGGGACAATGAGCAGTTCTTC.

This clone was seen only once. This CDR3 is CASSYTQGAKTDTQYF. CDR3 nucleotides: TGTGCCAGCAGTTACACTCAGGGGGCGAAGACAGATACGCAGTATTTT. This sequence joins TRBV6-5 and TRBJ2-3; TRBD1 matches at 8 bases. Germline values: CDR1 MNHEY, CDR2 SVGAGI. The CDR3 has 16 amino acids. V trimming: 2 bases; J trimming: 3 bases; junction bases outside the gene matches: 7.

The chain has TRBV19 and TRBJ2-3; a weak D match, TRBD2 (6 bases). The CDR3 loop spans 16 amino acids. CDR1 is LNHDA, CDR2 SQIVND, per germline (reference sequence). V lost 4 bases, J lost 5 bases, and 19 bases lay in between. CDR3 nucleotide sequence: TGTGCCAGTAGTAGCCCCCCGGGGGTAGCGGTAGATACGCAGTATTTT. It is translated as CASSSPPGVAVDTQYF.

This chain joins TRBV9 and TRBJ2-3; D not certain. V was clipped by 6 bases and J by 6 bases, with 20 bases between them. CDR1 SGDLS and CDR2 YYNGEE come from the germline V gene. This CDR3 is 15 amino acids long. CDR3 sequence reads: CASTPRPNNGDTQYF. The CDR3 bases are TGTGCCAGCACCCCCAGACCAAACAACGGGGATACGCAGTATTTT. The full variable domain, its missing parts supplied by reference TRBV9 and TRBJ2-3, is DSGVTQTPKHLITATGQRVTLRCSPRSGDLSVYWYQQSLDQGLQFLIQYYNGEERAKGNILERFSAQQFPDLHSELNLSSLELGDSALYFCASTPRPNNGDTQYFGPGTRLTVL.

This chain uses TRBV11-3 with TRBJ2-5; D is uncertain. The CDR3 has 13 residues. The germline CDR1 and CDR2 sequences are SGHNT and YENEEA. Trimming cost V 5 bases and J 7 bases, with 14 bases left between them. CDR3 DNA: TGTGCCAGCAGCCCTAAGAGCGAGCGGACCCAGTACTTC. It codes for CASSPKSERTQYF.

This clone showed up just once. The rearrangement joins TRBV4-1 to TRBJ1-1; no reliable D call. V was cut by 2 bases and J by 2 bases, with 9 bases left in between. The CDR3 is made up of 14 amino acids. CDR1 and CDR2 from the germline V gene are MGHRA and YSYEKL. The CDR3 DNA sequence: TGCGCCAGCAGCCAAAGCTCACGCAACACTGAAGCTTTCTTT. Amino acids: CASSQSSRNTEAFF.

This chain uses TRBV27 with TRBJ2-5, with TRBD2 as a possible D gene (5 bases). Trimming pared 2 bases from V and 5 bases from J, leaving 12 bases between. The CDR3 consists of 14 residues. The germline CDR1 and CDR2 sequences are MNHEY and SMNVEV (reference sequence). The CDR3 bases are TGTGCCAGCAGTTTAAGGCTCGGGAAGGAGACCCAGTACTTC. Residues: CASSLRLGKETQYF.

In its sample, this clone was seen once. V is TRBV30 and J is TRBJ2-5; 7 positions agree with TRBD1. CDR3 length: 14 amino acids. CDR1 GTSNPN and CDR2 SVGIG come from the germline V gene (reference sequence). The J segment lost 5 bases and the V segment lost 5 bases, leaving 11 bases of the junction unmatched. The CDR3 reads CAWYITGVVETQYF. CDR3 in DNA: TGTGCCTGGTATATCACAGGGGTGGTGGAGACCCAGTACTTC.

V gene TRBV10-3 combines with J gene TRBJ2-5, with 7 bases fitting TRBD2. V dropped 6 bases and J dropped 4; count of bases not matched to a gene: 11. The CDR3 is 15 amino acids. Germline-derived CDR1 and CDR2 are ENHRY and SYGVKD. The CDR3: CAISDAGWGGETQYF. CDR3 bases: TGTGCCATCAGCGACGCCGGGTGGGGGGGAGAGACCCAGTACTTC.

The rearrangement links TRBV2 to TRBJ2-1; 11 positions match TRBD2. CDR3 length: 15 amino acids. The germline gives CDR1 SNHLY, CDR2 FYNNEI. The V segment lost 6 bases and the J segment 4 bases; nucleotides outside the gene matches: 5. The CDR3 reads CASSNSGGDYNEQFF. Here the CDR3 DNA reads TGTGCCAGCAGCAATAGCGGGGGGGATTACAATGAGCAGTTCTTC.

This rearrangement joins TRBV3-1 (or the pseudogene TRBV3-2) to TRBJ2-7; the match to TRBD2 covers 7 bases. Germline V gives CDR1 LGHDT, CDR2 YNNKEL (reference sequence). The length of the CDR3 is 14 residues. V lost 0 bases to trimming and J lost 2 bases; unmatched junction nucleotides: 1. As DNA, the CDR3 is TGTGCCAGCAGCCAAGAGGGAGGGACCTACGAGCAGTACTTC. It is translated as CASSQEGGTYEQYF.

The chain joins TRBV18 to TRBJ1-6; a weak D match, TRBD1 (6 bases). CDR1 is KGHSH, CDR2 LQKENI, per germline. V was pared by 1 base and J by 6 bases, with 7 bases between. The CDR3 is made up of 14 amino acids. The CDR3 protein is CASSPRGPNSPLHF. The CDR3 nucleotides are TGTGCCAGCTCACCACGGGGGCCTAATTCACCCCTCCACTTT.

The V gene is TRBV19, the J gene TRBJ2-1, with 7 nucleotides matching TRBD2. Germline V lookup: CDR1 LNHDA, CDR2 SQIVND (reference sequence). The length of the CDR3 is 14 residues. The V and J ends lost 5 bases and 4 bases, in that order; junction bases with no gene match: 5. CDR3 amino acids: CASSGRAVYNEQFF. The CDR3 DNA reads TGTGCCAGTAGTGGGAGGGCCGTTTACAATGAGCAGTTCTTC. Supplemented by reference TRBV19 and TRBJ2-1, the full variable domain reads DGGITQSPKYLFRKEGQNVTLSCEQNLNHDAMYWYRQDPGQGLRLIYYSQIVNDFQKGDIAEGYSVSREKKESFPLTVTSAQKNPTAFYLCASSGRAVYNEQFFGPGTRLTVL.

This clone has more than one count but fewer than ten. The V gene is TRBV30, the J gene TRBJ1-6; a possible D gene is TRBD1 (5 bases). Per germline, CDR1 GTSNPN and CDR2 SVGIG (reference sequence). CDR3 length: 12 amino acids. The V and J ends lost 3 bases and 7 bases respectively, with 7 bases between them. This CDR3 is CAWRGANSPLHF. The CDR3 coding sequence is TGTGCCTGGAGAGGGGCCAATTCACCCCTCCACTTT.

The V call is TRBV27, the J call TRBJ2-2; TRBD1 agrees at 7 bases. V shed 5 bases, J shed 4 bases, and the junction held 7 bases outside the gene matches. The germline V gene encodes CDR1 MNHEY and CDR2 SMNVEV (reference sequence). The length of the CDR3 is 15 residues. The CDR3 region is CASSTWAGGTGELFF. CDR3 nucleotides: TGTGCCAGCAGTACTTGGGCAGGGGGCACCGGGGAGCTGTTTTTT.

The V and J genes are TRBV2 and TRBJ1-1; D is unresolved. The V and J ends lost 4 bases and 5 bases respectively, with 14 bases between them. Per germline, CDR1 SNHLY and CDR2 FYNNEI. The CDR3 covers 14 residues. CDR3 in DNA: TGTGCCAGCAGTGTCTCCCCCGGGGAAACTGAAGCTTTCTTT. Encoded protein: CASSVSPGETEAFF.

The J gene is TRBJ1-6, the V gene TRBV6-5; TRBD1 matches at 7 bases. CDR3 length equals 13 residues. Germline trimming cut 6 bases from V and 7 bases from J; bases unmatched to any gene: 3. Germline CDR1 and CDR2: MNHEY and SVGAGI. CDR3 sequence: CASSQGVNSPLHF. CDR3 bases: TGTGCCAGCAGCCAGGGGGTCAATTCACCCCTCCACTTT.

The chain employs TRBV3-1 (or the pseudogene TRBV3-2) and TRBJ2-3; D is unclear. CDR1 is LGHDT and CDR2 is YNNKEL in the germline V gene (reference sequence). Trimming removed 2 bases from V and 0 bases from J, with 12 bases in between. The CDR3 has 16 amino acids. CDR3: CASSQRQTSSTDTQYF. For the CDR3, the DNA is TGTGCCAGCAGCCAAAGGCAGACATCTAGCACAGATACGCAGTATTTT.

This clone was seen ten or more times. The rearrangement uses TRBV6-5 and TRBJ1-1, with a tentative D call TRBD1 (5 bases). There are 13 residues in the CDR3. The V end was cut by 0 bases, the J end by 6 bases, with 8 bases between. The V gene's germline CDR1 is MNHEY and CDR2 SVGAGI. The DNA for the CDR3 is TGTGCCAGCAGTTACTCAGGGGCTCCTGAAGCTTTCTTT. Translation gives CASSYSGAPEAFF.

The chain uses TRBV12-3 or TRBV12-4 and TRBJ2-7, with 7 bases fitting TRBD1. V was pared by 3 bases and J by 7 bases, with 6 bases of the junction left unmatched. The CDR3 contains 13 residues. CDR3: CASSFRGPSEQYF. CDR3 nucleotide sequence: TGTGCCAGCAGTTTTAGGGGGCCCTCGGAGCAGTACTTC.

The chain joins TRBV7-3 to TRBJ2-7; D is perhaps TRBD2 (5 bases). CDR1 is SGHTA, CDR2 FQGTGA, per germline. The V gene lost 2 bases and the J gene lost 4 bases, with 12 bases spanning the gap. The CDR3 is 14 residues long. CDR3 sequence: CASSLVGIDYEQYF. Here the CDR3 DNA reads TGTGCCAGCAGCTTAGTCGGGATCGATTACGAGCAGTACTTC.

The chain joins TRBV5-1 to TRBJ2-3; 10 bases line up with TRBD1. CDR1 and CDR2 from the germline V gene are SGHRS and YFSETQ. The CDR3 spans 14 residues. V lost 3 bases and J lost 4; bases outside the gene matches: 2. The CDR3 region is CASSSGQGADTQYF. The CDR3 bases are TGCGCCAGCAGCTCCGGACAGGGGGCAGATACGCAGTATTTT.